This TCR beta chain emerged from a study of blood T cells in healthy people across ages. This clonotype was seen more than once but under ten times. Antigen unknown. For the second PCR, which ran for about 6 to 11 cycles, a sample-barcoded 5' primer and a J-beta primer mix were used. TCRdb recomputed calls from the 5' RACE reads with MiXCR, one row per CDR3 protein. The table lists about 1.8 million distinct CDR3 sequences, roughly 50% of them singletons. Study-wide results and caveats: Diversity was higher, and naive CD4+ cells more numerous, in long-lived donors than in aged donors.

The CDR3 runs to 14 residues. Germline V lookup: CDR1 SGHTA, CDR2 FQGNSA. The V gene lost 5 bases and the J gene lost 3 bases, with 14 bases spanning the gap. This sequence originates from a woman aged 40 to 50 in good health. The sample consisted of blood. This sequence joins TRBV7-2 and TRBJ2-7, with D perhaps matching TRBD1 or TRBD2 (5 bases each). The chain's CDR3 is CASSPGTYLYEQYF. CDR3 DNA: TGTGCCAGCAGCCCGGGGACCTACCTCTACGAGCAGTACTTC.